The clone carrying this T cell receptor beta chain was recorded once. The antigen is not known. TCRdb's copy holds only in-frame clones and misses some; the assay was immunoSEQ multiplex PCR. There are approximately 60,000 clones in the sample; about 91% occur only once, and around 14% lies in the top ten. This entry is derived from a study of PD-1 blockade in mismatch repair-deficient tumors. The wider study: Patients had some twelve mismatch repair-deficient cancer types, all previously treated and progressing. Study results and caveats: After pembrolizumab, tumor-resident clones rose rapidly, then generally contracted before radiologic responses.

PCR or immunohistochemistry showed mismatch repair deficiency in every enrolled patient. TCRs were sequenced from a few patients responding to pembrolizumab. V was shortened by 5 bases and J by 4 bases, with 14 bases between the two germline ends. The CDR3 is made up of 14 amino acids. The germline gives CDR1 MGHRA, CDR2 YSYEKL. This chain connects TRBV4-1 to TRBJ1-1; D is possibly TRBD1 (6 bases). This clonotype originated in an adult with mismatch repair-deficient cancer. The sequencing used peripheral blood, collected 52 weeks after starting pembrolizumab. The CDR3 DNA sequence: TGCGCCAGCAGCAACAACAGGGTTGGCACTGAAGCTTTCTTT. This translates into CASSNNRVGTEAFF.